This T cell receptor beta chain was sequenced during a study of blood T cell repertoires in COVID-19. Across the study: Both acute and convalescent COVID-19 samples were obtained from the United States, Italy and Spain.

Study processing details: Amplification of reference gene primers provided the estimated nucleated cell counts. The repertoire was sequenced with immunoSEQ multiplex PCR; TCRdb's copy has only in-frame clones and lacks some. The DNA was the basis for D and trimming; V, J and clone size are from that table. The data contain roughly 180,000 clones, more than 80% of them singletons. Sequenced: peripheral blood. The TCR comes from a woman in her 40s with COVID-19, enrolled during active disease.

The CDR3 protein is CASSVGLPSEQFF. In nucleotides, the CDR3 is TGTGCCAGCAGCGTCGGACTGCCTAGCGAGCAGTTCTTC. The chain uses TRBV9 and TRBJ2-1; possibly TRBD2 for D (5 bases). V was shortened by 2 bases and J by 10 bases, with 13 bases between the two germline ends. This CDR3 spans 13 amino acids. CDR1 and CDR2 (germline): SGDLS, YYNGEE.